This T cell receptor (beta chain) originates from a study of T cell changes during pregnancy in multiple sclerosis. The CDR3 length is 15 residues. CDR1 KGHSY and CDR2 FQNENV come from the germline V gene. Trimming removed 0 bases from V and 2 bases from J; junction bases left unmatched: 3. Produced via immunoSEQ multiplex PCR; TCRdb's table is partial and in-frame only. The table records nearly 80,000 clones, 90% to 95% of them present only once. The specimen was CD4+ T cells from peripheral blood mononuclear cells, collected before pregnancy. The chain carries TRBV16 and TRBJ2-7; 8 nucleotides match TRBD2. The TCR was taken from a female donor with multiple sclerosis, enrolled in a pregnancy study. The CDR3 DNA follows: TGTGCCAGCAGCCAATCAGCGGGGGCCCCCTACGAGCAGTACTTC. Its protein product is CASSQSAGAPYEQYF.